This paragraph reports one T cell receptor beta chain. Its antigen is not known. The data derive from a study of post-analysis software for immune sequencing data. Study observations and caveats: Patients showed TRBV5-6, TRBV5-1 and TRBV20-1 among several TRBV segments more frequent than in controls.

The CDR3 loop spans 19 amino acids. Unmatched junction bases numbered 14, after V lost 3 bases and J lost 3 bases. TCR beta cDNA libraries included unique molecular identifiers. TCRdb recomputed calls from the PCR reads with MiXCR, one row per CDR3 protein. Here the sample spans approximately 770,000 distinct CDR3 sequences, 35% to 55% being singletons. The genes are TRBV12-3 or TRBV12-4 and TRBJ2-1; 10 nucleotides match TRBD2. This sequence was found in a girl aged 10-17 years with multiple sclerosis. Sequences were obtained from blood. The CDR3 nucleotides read TGTGCCAGCAGTTTTCGCAGTAGCGGGAGGCCCCTAAGCTACAATGAGCAGTTCTTC. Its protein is CASSFRSSGRPLSYNEQFF.